The 26 T cell receptor beta chains below all came from one sample that was sequenced in a study of blood T cell repertoires in COVID-19. Profiled with immunoSEQ multiplex PCR; TCRdb holds only in-frame clones, not every one. The repertoire holds around 210,000 clones, with 84% as singletons. Sample: peripheral blood. These receptors all stem from a human donor in a cohort sampled during active COVID-19.

Notes on this clone: In the same sample, other DNA sequences code for this CDR3. The chain has TRBV10-1 and TRBJ2-1, with 8 bases matching TRBD2. Germline values: CDR1 WNHNN, CDR2 SYGVQD (reference sequence). Trimming took 3 bases from V and 8 from J; bases not matched to a gene: 9. This CDR3 has 15 residues. This CDR3 is CASSDRLAPRDEQFF. CDR3 nucleotides: TGCGCCAGCAGTGACCGACTAGCGCCCAGGGATGAGCAGTTCTTC.

The chain couples TRBV18 to TRBJ2-1; D might be TRBD2 (5 bases). V was cut by 1 base and J by 2 bases, with 12 bases left in between. CDR1 KGHSH and CDR2 LQKENI come from the germline V gene. The CDR3 contains 16 residues. The CDR3 loop is CASSPLSLAPYNEQFF. CDR3 nucleotides: TGTGCCAGCTCACCACTGAGTCTAGCCCCCTACAATGAGCAGTTCTTC.

This sequence joins TRBV20-1 and TRBJ1-1, with 8 nucleotides matching TRBD1. Per germline, CDR1 DFQATT and CDR2 SNEGSKA (reference sequence). The CDR3 is made up of 11 amino acids. Here the CDR3 DNA reads TGCAGGACAGGGGAGGACACTGAAGCTTTCTTT. It yields the protein CRTGEDTEAFF.

This rearrangement joins TRBV30 to TRBJ1-5; D may be TRBD1 (6 bases). Trimming took 5 bases from V and 1 from J, leaving 6 bases between them. The CDR3 consists of 12 residues. Looked up from germline, CDR1 is GTSNPN and CDR2 is SVGIG (reference sequence). The CDR3 region is CAWGQSNQPQHF. The CDR3 nucleotides are TGTGCCTGGGGACAGAGCAATCAGCCCCAGCATTTT.

The chain couples TRBV19 to TRBJ2-2, with TRBD2 identical over 10 bases. The germline V gene has CDR1 LNHDA and CDR2 SQIVND (reference sequence). V lost 5 bases and J lost 6; bases outside the gene matches: 9. The CDR3 is 16 amino acids. CDR3 protein: CASSPTALAGAGELFF. CDR3 bases: TGTGCCAGTAGTCCCACCGCCCTAGCGGGAGCCGGGGAGCTGTTTTTT.

The chain carries TRBV9 and TRBJ2-1; a possible D gene is TRBD2 (6 bases). The V and J ends lost 3 bases and 8 bases respectively, with 18 bases between them. Germline-derived CDR1 and CDR2 are SGDLS and YYNGEE. CDR3 length: 15 residues. CDR3 region: CASSARDSRIDEQFF. Here the CDR3 DNA reads TGTGCCAGCAGCGCGCGGGACTCACGGATCGATGAGCAGTTCTTC.

The chain couples TRBV18 to TRBJ1-2; perhaps TRBD1 as D (6 bases). Trimming took 1 base from V and 0 from J, leaving 21 bases between them. The germline V gene encodes CDR1 KGHSH and CDR2 LQKENI. The CDR3 loop spans 19 amino acids. This CDR3 is CASSPRAVTGGPANYGYTF. The CDR3 DNA reads TGTGCCAGCTCACCACGAGCCGTGACAGGAGGCCCGGCTAACTATGGCTACACCTTC.

The chain employs TRBV9 and TRBJ2-2; D remains unclear. The V end was cut by 3 bases, the J end by 3 bases, with 3 bases between. In germline, CDR1 is SGDLS, CDR2 YYNGEE. This CDR3 contains 12 residues. The CDR3 loop reads CASSAYTGELFF. The CDR3 DNA sequence: TGTGCCAGCAGCGCATACACCGGGGAGCTGTTTTTT.

The chain combines TRBV3-1 (or the pseudogene TRBV3-2) with TRBJ2-3, with a possible D match to TRBD2 (5 bases). The V end lost 0 bases, the J end lost 4 bases, and 11 bases lay between the germline ends. The CDR3 has 15 residues. Germline CDR1 LGHDT, CDR2 YNNKEL (reference sequence). The CDR3 here is CASSQESGPPDTQYF. CDR3 bases: TGTGCCAGCAGCCAAGAGAGCGGACCCCCAGATACGCAGTATTTT.

CDR3 nucleotides: TGTGCCAGCAGTTCCGGCCAGGGGGCGAACCACGAGCAGTACTTC. It is translated as CASSSGQGANHEQYF. The chain joins TRBV27 to TRBJ2-7, with 8 bases matching TRBD1. Losses at the gene ends were 4 bases for V and 5 bases for J; bases not matched to a gene: 10. In germline, CDR1 is MNHEY, CDR2 SMNVEV (reference sequence). The CDR3 is 15 amino acids.

The gene calls are TRBV14 and TRBJ1-1; tentatively, D is TRBD1 (6 bases). Trimming removed 1 base from V and 5 bases from J, with 14 bases in between. The V gene's germline CDR1 is SGHDN and CDR2 FVKESK. The CDR3 is 15 residues long. The CDR3 spells CASSQAQGLKTEAFF. In DNA form, the CDR3 reads TGTGCCAGCAGCCAAGCGCAGGGGCTCAAGACTGAAGCTTTCTTT.

The rearrangement links TRBV5-1 to TRBJ1-4, with 8 bases that match TRBD1. Germline CDR1 reads SGHRS; CDR2 reads YFSETQ. The junction had 5 bases not matched to a gene; V was cut back by 2 bases and J by 8 bases. The CDR3 contains 14 residues. The CDR3: CASSLPDRDEKLFF. The CDR3 nucleotides are TGCGCCAGCAGCTTACCGGACAGGGACGAAAAACTGTTTTTT.

The rearrangement joins TRBV9 to TRBJ1-1; D not certain. This CDR3 contains 13 residues. Germline CDR1 is SGDLS and CDR2 is YYNGEE. Trimming took off 1 base at V and 7 bases at J, with 11 bases between the two ends. The CDR3 protein is CASSVSQVGEAFF. In DNA, the CDR3 is TGTGCCAGCAGCGTAAGCCAGGTTGGTGAAGCTTTCTTT.

This clone has just one count. The chain employs TRBV5-1 and TRBJ1-6, with 10 bases identical to TRBD1. The J segment lost 7 bases and the V segment lost 5 bases, leaving 9 bases of the junction unmatched. Germline assignment: CDR1 SGHRS and CDR2 YFSETQ. The CDR3 length is 16 residues. The DNA for the CDR3 is TGCGCCAGCAGGCCCGGGACAGGGGTCGGGAATTCACCCCTCCACTTT. Translating it yields CASRPGTGVGNSPLHF.

This sequence joins TRBV18 and TRBJ2-1; D perhaps matches TRBD1 (6 bases). Germline assignment: CDR1 KGHSH and CDR2 LQKENI. The length of the CDR3 is 13 residues. The germline V and J ends were trimmed by 3 bases and 5 bases, with 8 bases remaining between them. The CDR3 DNA is TGTGCCAGCTCACCGGACAGACACAATGAGCAGTTCTTC. Encoded protein: CASSPDRHNEQFF.

This chain joins TRBV24-1 and TRBJ2-1, with 9 bases identical to TRBD1. CDR1 is KGHDR and CDR2 is SFDVKD in the germline V gene. The CDR3 has 13 residues. The V gene end was trimmed by 6 bases and the J gene end by 14 bases; junction bases not matched to a gene: 10. The CDR3 here is CATSQPGTGIEFF. CDR3 in DNA: TGTGCCACCAGTCAACCCGGGACAGGGATTGAGTTCTTC.

V gene TRBV5-1 combines with J gene TRBJ2-5; D is perhaps TRBD2 (6 bases). The CDR3 consists of 16 residues. The V and J ends lost 4 bases and 0 bases respectively, with 16 bases between them. Germline V gene data show CDR1 as SGHRS and CDR2 as YFSETQ. CDR3 DNA sequence: TGCGCCAGCAGCGCTGGGACTGGGGGGTACCAAGAGACCCAGTACTTC. This sequence encodes CASSAGTGGYQETQYF.

V usage is TRBV4-1 and J usage is TRBJ2-7, with 10 bases matching TRBD2. V lost 1 base to trimming and J lost 2 bases; unmatched junction nucleotides: 5. Germline V gene lookup returns CDR1 MGHRA and CDR2 YSYEKL. The CDR3 covers 16 residues. The CDR3 nucleotides are TGCGCCAGCAGCCAAGTCACTAGCGGGACGGCCTACGAGCAGTACTTC. Protein sequence: CASSQVTSGTAYEQYF.

The chain has TRBV2 and TRBJ1-3; no reliable D call. The CDR3 length is 15 residues. Trimming took off 6 bases at V and 1 base at J, with 13 bases between the two ends. In germline, CDR1 is SNHLY, CDR2 FYNNEI. CDR3 residues: CASREHAHSGNTIYF. CDR3 bases: TGTGCCAGCAGGGAGCACGCTCATTCTGGAAACACCATATATTTT.

V is TRBV28 and J is TRBJ2-7, with D unresolved. V was cut by 6 bases and J by 2 bases, with 17 bases left in between. Germline CDR1 and CDR2: MDHEN and SYDVKM. There are 15 residues in the CDR3. The CDR3 nucleotides are TGTGCCAGCAGCTTAGGCGCCACACTAACCTACGAGCAGTACTTC. Its protein is CASSLGATLTYEQYF.

This clone occurred a few times. The chain carries TRBV29-1 and TRBJ2-2, with 10 bases matching TRBD2. V dropped 6 bases and J dropped 9; count of bases not matched to a gene: 19. The CDR3 is 17 amino acids. Germline V gene lookup returns CDR1 SQVTM and CDR2 ANQGSEA. The CDR3 nucleotides read TGCAGCGTCTCTTCGCCACCTACCGGGACTAGCGATCGGGAGCTGTTTTTT. This sequence encodes CSVSSPPTGTSDRELFF.

V is TRBV2 and J is TRBJ2-1; TRBD2 matches 12 bases. Trimming removed 6 bases from V and 1 base from J; junction bases left unmatched: 19. CDR1 SNHLY and CDR2 FYNNEI come from the germline V gene. This CDR3 spans 21 amino acids. The CDR3 spells CASSQRWGAEGLAGSYNEQFF. The CDR3 nucleotides are TGTGCCAGCAGCCAACGGTGGGGGGCTGAAGGACTAGCGGGATCCTACAATGAGCAGTTCTTC.

On this clone itself: One end of the junction is discordant with germline, which a read error may explain. V usage is TRBV24-1 and J usage is TRBJ2-7; D is undetermined. Germline V gene sequence: CDR1 KGHDR, CDR2 SFDVKD. The length of the CDR3 is 11 residues. The CDR3 here is CATSDLSFFFF. The DNA for the CDR3 is TGTGCCACCAGTGACCTGTCGTTCTTCTTCTTC.

This clone showed up just once. This chain joins TRBV2 and TRBJ2-5, with D perhaps matching TRBD2 (6 bases). The V end was cut by 1 base, the J end by 1 base, with 7 bases between. Germline lookup yields CDR1 SNHLY and CDR2 FYNNEI. The CDR3 has 14 amino acids. Here the CDR3 DNA reads TGTGCCAGCAGTGAAGTGGGACTCCAAGAGACCCAGTACTTC. Residues: CASSEVGLQETQYF. Variable domain in full (rest from reference TRBV2 and TRBJ2-5): EPEVTQTPSHQVTQMGQEVILRCVPISNHLYFYWYRQILGQKVEFLVSFYNNEISEKSEIFDDQFSVERPDGSNFTLKIRSTKLEDSAMYFCASSEVGLQETQYFGPGTRLLVL.

The CDR3 reads CASSSDPRTIKTQYF. The CDR3 coding sequence is TGTGCCAGCAGCTCAGATCCCAGGACTATAAAGACCCAGTACTTC. The chain links TRBV7-6 to TRBJ2-5, with D perhaps TRBD2 (6 bases). The CDR3 runs to 15 residues. Trimming took off 4 bases at V and 6 bases at J, with 18 bases between the two ends. Germline-derived CDR1 and CDR2 are SGHVS and FNYEAQ.

V is TRBV7-2 and J is TRBJ2-2; 14 positions agree with TRBD2. Losses at the gene ends were 5 bases for V and 6 bases for J; bases not matched to a gene: 5. Germline assignment: CDR1 SGHTA and CDR2 FQGNSA. The CDR3 runs 16 residues. The CDR3 sequence is CASSKGLAGAAGELFF. The CDR3 region has the DNA TGTGCCAGCAGCAAGGGACTAGCGGGAGCGGCCGGGGAGCTGTTTTTT. The complete variable domain, with remaining parts taken from reference TRBV7-2 and TRBJ2-2, reads GAGVSQSPSNKVTEKGKDVELRCDPISGHTALYWYRQSLGQGLEFLIYFQGNSAPDKSGLPSDRFSAERTGGSVSTLTIQRTQQEDSAVYLCASSKGLAGAAGELFFGEGSRLTVL.